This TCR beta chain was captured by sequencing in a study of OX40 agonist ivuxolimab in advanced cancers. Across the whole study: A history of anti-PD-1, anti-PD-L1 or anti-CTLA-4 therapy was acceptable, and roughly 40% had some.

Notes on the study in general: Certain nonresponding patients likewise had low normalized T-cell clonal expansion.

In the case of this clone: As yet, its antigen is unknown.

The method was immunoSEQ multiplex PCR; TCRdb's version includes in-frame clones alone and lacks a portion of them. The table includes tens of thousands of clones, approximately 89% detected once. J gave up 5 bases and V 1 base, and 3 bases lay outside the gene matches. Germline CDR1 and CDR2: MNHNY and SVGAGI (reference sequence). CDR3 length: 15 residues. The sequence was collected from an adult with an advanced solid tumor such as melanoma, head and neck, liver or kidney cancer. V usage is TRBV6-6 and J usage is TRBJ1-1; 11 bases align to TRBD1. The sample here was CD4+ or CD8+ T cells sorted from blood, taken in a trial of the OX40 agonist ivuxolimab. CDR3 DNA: TGTGCCAGCAGTTACTTAGGGACAGGGGGGACTGAAGCTTTCTTT. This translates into CASSYLGTGGTEAFF.